This TCR beta chain is from a study of blood T cell repertoires in COVID-19 (dated by TCRdb to the early 2020s). About the study as a whole: Collaborator samples came from the United States, Italy and Spain and covered acute and convalescent phases of COVID-19. The material from the prospective study consisted of cDNA or gDNA derived from T cells, B-cell-depleted T cells, or PBMCs. The dataset comprised deeply sampled blood TCRbeta repertoires from subjects exposed to, actively infected with, or recovered from COVID-19. The repertoires were released in a freely available public database meant as a resource for research on the immune response to SARS-CoV-2. Samples were obtained from the ongoing ImmuneRACE study (first 160 participants) and from about 1,300 subjects provided by 6 global collaborators. Nearly every sample came with metadata listing a de-identified subject ID, COVID-19 status, age in years and sex. HLA class I and class II types, where available, came from metadata supplied by the sample provider rather than from assay-based typing.

Germline trimming amounts to 5 bases on V and 9 bases on J, with 10 as the count of junction bases outside the gene matches. Via the germline V gene, CDR1 is SGHDT and CDR2 YYEEEE. Spanning cysteine to phenylalanine, the CDR3 consists of 13 amino acids. Here the CDR3 DNA is all that survives: 39 bases in frame from base 1. The immunoSEQ Assay, a bias-controlled multiplex PCR, was used to amplify TCRbeta CDR3 regions from genomic DNA. The authors' pipeline ran thus. The number of nucleated cells in each sample was estimated from the amplification of reference gene primers within the assay. Sequence reads were collapsed and filtered to measure the absolute abundance of every unique TCRbeta CDR3 rearrangement. For each sample, productive Simpson clonality was calculated as the square root of Simpson's diversity index over productive rearrangements. TCRdb took over this immuneACCESS table, retaining in-frame rearrangements with V and J assigned. Such tables are incomplete; in checked studies, under half of the missing clones stem from an unresolved V gene, and the remainder is unexplained. V, J and clone size derive from that table, while D and trimming were established from the DNA sequence. This sample holds approximately 320,000 clones; 90% were observed only once. The ten largest clones capture roughly 2.6% of the sample.

Concerning this clone itself: Its antigen is unknown. Base qualities are not recorded, but no much larger clone differs from it by a single base.

In the prospective study, participants were 18 to 89 years old, resided in about two dozen geographic areas of the United States, and were enrolled through a virtual design. In the prospective study, cohorts were assigned on the basis of participant-reported clinical history obtained from a screening survey and a study questionnaire. Recovered participants in ImmuneRACE Cohort 3 were defined by two consecutive negative NP/OP PCR tests, clearance by a healthcare professional, or resolution of symptoms. In the prospective study, mobile phlebotomists collected whole blood, serum and a nasopharyngeal or oropharyngeal swab from each participant. Additional blood draws and questionnaires over an approximately two-month period could optionally be provided by prospective study participants. Before DNA extraction, prospective study blood samples were shipped either frozen or at room temperature. Points the paper makes about the study in general: How much clinical and demographic metadata was included differed by source and by participant, and the metadata was provided uncurated.

The specimen sequenced was PBMCs or T cells enriched from blood (not recorded which). This sequence uses TRBV5-6 and TRBJ1-1; TRBD1 agrees with 7 junctional bases. The sequence came from a man aged 60 to 75 who had recovered from COVID-19. The CDR3 region: CASRKRTGNKAFF. The nucleotides are TGTGCCAGCAGAAAACGGACAGGAAATAAAGCTTTCTTT.